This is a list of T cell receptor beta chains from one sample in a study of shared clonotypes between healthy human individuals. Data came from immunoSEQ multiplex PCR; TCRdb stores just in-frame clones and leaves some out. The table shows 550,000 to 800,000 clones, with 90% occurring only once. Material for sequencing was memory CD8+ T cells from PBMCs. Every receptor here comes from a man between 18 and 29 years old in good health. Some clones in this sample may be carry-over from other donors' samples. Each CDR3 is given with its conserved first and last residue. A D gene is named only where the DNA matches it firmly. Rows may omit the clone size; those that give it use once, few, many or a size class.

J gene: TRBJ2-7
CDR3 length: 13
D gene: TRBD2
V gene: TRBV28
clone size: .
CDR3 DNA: TGTGCCAGCACGCCGGGACTAGCCTACGAGCAGTACTTC
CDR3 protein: CASTPGLAYEQYF

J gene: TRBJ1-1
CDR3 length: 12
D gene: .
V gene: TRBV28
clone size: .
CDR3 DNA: TGTGCCAGCAGTTTCGGCGACACTGAAGCTTTCTTT
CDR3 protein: CASSFGDTEAFF

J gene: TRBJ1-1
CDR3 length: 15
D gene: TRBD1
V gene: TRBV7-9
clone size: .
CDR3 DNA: TGTGCCAGCAGCCTTTGGGACAGGATGAACACTGAAGCTTTCTTT
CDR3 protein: CASSLWDRMNTEAFF

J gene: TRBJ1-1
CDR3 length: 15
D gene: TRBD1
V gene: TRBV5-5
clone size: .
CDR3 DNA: TGTGCCAGCAGCTGGGGACAGGGGCTGAACACTGAAGCTTTCTTT
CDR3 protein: CASSWGQGLNTEAFF

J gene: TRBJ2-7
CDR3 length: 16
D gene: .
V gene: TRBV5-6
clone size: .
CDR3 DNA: TGTGCCAGCAGCTTGACCCCCCACCACGGTTCCTACGAGCAGTACTTC
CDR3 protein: CASSLTPHHGSYEQYF

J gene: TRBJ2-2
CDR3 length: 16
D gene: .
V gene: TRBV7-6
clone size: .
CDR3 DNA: TGTGCCAGCAGCCTAGAAACGGTTCCGAACACCGGGGAGCTGTTTTTT
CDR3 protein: CASSLETVPNTGELFF

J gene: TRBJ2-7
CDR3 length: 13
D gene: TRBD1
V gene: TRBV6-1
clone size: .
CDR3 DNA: TGTGCCAGCAGAGGACAGGGGGACTACGAGCAGTACTTC
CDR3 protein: CASRGQGDYEQYF

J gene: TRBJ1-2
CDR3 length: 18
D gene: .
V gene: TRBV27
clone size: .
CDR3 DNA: TGTGCCAGCAGCCCGAACGACAGGTTATTCAACGGTAACTATGGCTACACCTTC
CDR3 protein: CASSPNDRLFNGNYGYTF

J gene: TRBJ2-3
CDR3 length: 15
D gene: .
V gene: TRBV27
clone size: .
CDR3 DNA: TGTGCCAGCAGTTATTACGGGAGTCGCACAGATACGCAGTATTTT
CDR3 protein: CASSYYGSRTDTQYF

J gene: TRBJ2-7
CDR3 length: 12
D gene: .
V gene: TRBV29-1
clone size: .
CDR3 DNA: TGCAGCGTCCGAAACCAGGGATACGAGCAGTACTTC
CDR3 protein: CSVRNQGYEQYF

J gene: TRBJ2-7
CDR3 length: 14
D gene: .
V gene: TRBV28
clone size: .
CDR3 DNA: TGTGCCAGCACCCCCTTCGGCGGGGCTGACGAGCAGTACTTC
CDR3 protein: CASTPFGGADEQYF

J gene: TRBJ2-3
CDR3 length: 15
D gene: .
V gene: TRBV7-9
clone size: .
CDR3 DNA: TGTGCCACGGCACTTTCGGGGGATGTCACAGATACGCAGTATTTT
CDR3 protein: CATALSGDVTDTQYF

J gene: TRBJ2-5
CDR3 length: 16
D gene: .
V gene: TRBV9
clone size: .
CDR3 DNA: TGTGCCAGCAGCGTAGCATTTCCAAGTACTTTGGAGACCCAGTACTTC
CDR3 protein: CASSVAFPSTLETQYF

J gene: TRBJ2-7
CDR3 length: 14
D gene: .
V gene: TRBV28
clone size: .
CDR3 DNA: TGTGCCAGCAGTTTAAGAGGGGGAAAACGCGAGCAGTACTTC
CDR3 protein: CASSLRGGKREQYF

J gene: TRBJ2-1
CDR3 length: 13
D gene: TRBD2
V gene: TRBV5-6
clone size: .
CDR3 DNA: TGTGCCAGCACCCGGACTAGCGGGCTAGAGCAGTTCTTC
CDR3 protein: CASTRTSGLEQFF

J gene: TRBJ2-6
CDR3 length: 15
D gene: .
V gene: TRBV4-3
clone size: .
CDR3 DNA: TGCGCCAGCAGCCAAGAGGGGCCTGGGGCCAACGTCCTGACTTTC
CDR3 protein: CASSQEGPGANVLTF

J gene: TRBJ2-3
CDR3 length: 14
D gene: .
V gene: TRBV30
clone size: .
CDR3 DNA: TGTGCCTGGATCACTTACTCTAGCACAGATACGCAGTATTTT
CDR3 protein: CAWITYSSTDTQYF

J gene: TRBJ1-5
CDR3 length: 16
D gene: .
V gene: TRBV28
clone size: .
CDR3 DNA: TGTGCCAGCAGTTTTCAGGGAATACGTAGCAATCAGCCCCAGCATTTT
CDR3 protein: CASSFQGIRSNQPQHF

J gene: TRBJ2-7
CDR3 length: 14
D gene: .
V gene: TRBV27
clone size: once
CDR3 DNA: TGTGCCAGCAGTTTAGGGGGAACCCTATACGAGCAGTACTTC
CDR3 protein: CASSLGGTLYEQYF

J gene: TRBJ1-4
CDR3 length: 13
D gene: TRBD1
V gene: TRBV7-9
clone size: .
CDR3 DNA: TGTGCCAGCAGCCCCGGGACAGGCGAAAAACTGTTTTTT
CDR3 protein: CASSPGTGEKLFF

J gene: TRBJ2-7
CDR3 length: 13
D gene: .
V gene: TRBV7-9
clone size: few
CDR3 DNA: TGTGCCAGCAGCCCCGATTTGCTCTACGAGCAGTACTTC
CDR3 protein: CASSPDLLYEQYF

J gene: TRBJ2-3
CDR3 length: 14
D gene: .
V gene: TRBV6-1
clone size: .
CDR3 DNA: TGTGCCAGCAGTGAAGGGGGGGAAGCCGATACGCAGTATTTT
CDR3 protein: CASSEGGEADTQYF

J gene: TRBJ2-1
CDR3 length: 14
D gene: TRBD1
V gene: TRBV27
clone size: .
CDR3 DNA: TGTGCCTCCTACTCCGGGACAGGGCGGAATGAGCAGTTCTTC
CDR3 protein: CASYSGTGRNEQFF

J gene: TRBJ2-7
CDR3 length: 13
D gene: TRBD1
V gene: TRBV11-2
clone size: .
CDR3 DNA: TGTGCCAGCAGCTCGGACAGGTCCTACGAGCAGTACTTC
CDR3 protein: CASSSDRSYEQYF

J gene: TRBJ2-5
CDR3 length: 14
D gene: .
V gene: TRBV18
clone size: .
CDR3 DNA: TGTGCCAGCTCACCTTTGAGATCGCAAGAGACCCAGTACTTC
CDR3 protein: CASSPLRSQETQYF

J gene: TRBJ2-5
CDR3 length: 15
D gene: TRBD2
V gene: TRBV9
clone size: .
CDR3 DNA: TGTGCCAGCAGCCAAGCGGGAGGCCCCCAAGAGACCCAGTACTTC
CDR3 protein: CASSQAGGPQETQYF

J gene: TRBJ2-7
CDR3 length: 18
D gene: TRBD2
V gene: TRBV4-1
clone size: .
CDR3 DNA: TGCGCCAGCAGCCAAGATCCTCGGACTAGCGGGAGTAACTACGAGCAGTACTTC
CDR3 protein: CASSQDPRTSGSNYEQYF

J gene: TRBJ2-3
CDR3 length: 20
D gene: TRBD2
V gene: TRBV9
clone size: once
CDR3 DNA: TGTGCCAGCAGCGTAGCTCGAGAGGGCCGGGGAGGGGCCGGCACAGATACGCAGTATTTT
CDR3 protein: CASSVAREGRGGAGTDTQYF

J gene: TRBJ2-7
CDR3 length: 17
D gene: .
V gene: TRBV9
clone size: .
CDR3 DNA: TGTGCCAGCAGCCCCCAGGGGGGTCATTCGGCAAGGGGCGAGCAGTACTTC
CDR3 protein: CASSPQGGHSARGEQYF

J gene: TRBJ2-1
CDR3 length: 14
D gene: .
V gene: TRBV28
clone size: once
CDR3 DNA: TGTGCCAGCAGTTTTCCTTCGTCGGGGAATGAGCAGTTCTTC
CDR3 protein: CASSFPSSGNEQFF

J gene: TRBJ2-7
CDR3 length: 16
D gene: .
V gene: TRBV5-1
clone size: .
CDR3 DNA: TGCGCCAGCAGGCCCACTAGAGTTGGGTCCGCCTACGAGCAGTACTTC
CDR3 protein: CASRPTRVGSAYEQYF

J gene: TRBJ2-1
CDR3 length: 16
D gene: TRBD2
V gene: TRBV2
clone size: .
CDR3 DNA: TGTGCCAGCAGCGAAGGACTAGCGCCGACCTACAATGAGCAGTTCTTC
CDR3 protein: CASSEGLAPTYNEQFF

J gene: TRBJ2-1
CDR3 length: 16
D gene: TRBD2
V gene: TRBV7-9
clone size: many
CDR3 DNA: TGTGCCAGCAGCCCCTCTAGCGGGAGCTCCTACAATGAGCAGTTCTTC
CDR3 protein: CASSPSSGSSYNEQFF

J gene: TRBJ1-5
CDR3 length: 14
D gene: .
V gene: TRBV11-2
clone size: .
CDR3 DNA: TGTGCCAGCAGCCACGGTAGCCCAGGTCAGCCCCAGCATTTT
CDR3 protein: CASSHGSPGQPQHF

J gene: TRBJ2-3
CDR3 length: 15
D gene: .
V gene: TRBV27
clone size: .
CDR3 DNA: TGTGCCAGCAGTTTAACCATCGCTAGCACAGATACGCAGTATTTT
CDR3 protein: CASSLTIASTDTQYF

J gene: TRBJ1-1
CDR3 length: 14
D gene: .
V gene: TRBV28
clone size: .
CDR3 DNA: TGTGCCAGCAGTCTCGGGACATTCAACACTGAAGCTTTCTTT
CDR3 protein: CASSLGTFNTEAFF

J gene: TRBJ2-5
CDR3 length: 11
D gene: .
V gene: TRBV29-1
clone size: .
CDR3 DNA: TGCAGCGTTGACCTAGCCGGGACCCAGTACTTC
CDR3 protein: CSVDLAGTQYF

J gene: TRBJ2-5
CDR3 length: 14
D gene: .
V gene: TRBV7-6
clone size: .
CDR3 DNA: TGTGCCAGCAGCTCGAGACGGACACAAGAGACCCAGTACTTC
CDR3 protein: CASSSRRTQETQYF

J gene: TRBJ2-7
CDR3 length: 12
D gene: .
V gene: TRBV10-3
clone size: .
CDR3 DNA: TGTGCCACCAGCGGCTCCTCCTACGAGCAGTACTTC
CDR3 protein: CATSGSSYEQYF

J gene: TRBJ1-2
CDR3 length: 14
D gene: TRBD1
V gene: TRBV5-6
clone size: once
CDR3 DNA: TGTGCCAGCAGCTGGGGAACAGGGGTGGATGGCTACACCTTC
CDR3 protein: CASSWGTGVDGYTF

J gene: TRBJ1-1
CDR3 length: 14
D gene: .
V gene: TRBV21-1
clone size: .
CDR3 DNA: TGTGCCAGCAGCAAATGGGCTCAGAACACTGAAGCTTTCTTT
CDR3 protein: CASSKWAQNTEAFF